The clone carrying this T cell receptor beta chain has a count of ten or more. This entry is derived from a study of Graves' ophthalmopathy and Graves' hyperthyroidism. Investigators amplified TCR beta CDR3 regions from RNA transcripts. First-round RT-PCR employed HTBI primers, with a second-round multiplex PCR after it. TCRdb recomputed calls from the multiplex PCR reads with MiXCR, one row per CDR3 protein. Here the sample spans around 1,200,000 distinct CDR3 sequences, approximately 35% being singletons. Participants with hyperthyroidism, aged 18 to 65, were newly diagnosed with under 2 months' duration. Certain patients were not enrolled. These were patients with other autoimmune diseases, uncontrolled infections, pregnancy or lactation. CDR1 and CDR2 (germline): SGHVS, FQNEAQ. Trimming left V 2 bases short and J 2 bases short, with 12 bases between. CDR3 length: 15 amino acids.

The V call is TRBV7-8, the J call TRBJ1-2; D call uncertain. The receptor comes from an adult man with Graves' hyperthyroidism. The material sequenced was peripheral blood or thyroid tissue (not recorded which). CDR3 in amino acids: CASSLRSSLNYGYTF. In nucleotides, the CDR3 is TGTGCCAGCAGCTTAAGGTCCTCCCTAAACTATGGCTACACCTTC.